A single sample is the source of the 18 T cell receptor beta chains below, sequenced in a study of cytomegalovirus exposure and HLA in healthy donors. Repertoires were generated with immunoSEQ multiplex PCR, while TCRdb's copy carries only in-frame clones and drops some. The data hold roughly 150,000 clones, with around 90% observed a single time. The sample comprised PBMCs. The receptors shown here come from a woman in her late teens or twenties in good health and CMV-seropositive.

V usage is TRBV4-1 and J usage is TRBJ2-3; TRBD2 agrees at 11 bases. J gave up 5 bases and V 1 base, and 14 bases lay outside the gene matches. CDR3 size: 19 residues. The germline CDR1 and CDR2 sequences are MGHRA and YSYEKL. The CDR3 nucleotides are TGCGCCAGCAGCCAAGTCCGACCGGGACTAGCGGTTCCCGAAGATACGCAGTATTTT. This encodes CASSQVRPGLAVPEDTQYF.

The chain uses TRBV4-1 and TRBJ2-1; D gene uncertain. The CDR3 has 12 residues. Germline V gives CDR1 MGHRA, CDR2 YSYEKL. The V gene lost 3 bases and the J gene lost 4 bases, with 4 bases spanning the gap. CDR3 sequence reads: CASSHQYNEQFF. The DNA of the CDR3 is TGCGCCAGCAGCCACCAGTACAATGAGCAGTTCTTC.

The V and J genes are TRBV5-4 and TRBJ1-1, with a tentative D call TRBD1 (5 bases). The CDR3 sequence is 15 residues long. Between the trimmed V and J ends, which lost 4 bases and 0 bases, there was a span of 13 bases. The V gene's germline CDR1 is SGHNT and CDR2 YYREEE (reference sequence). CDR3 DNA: TGTGCCAGCAGCGGCGCTGGGGCCATGAACACTGAAGCTTTCTTT. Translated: CASSGAGAMNTEAFF. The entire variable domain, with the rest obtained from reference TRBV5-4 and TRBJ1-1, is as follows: ETGVTQSPTHLIKTRGQQVTLRCSSQSGHNTVSWYQQALGQGPQFIFQYYREEENGRGNFPPRFSGLQFPNYSSELNVNALELDDSALYLCASSGAGAMNTEAFFGQGTRLTVV.

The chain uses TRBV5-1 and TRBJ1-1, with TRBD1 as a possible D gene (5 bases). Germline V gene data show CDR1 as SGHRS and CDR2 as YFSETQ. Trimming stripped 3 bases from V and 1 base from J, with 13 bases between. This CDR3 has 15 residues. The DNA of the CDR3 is TGCGCCAGCAGCTCAGCAACAGGACCGAACACTGAAGCTTTCTTT. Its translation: CASSSATGPNTEAFF. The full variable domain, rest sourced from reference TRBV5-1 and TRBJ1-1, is KAGVTQTPRYLIKTRGQQVTLSCSPISGHRSVSWYQQTPGQGLQFLFEYFSETQRNKGNFPGRFSGRQFSNSRSEMNVSTLELGDSALYLCASSSATGPNTEAFFGQGTRLTVV.

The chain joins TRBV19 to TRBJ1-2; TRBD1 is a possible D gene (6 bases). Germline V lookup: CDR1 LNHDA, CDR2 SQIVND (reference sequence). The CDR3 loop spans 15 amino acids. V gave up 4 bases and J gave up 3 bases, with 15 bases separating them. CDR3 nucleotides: TGTGCCAGTAGTACTTCGACAGGTTATTACTATGGCTACACCTTC. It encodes CASSTSTGYYYGYTF.

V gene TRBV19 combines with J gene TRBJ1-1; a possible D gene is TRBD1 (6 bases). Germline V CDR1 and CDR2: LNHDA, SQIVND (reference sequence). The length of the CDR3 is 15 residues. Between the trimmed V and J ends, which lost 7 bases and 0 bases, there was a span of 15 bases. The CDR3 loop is CASNQQGRLNTEAFF. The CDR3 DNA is TGTGCCAGTAATCAACAGGGAAGGTTGAACACTGAAGCTTTCTTT.

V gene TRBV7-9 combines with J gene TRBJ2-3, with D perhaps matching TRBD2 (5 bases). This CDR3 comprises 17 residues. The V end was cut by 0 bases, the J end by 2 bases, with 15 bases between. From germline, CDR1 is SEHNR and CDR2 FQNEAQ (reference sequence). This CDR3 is CASSLATLTLATDTQYF. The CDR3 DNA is TGTGCCAGCAGCTTAGCGACACTCACGCTAGCCACAGATACGCAGTATTTT.

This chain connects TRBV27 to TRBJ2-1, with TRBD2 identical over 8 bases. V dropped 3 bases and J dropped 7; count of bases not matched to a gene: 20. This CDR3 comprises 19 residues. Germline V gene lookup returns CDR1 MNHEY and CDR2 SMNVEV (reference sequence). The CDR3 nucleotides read TGTGCCAGCAGTTTCAGCAGGGAAGGGTTAGCGGGGCTTGGAAATGAGCAGTTCTTC. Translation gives CASSFSREGLAGLGNEQFF.

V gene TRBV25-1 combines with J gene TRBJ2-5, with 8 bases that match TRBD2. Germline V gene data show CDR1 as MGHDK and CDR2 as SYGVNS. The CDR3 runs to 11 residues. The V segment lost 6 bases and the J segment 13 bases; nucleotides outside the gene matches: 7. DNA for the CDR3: TGTGCCAGCAGGGCTCCGGGACTAGTGTACTTC. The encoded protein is CASRAPGLVYF.

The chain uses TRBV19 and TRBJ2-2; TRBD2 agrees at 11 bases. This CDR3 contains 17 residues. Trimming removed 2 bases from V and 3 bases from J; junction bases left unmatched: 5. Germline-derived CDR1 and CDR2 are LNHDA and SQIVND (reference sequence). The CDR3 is CASSITPSGRYTGELFF. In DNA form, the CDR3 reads TGTGCCAGTAGTATAACCCCTAGCGGGAGGTACACCGGGGAGCTGTTTTTT.

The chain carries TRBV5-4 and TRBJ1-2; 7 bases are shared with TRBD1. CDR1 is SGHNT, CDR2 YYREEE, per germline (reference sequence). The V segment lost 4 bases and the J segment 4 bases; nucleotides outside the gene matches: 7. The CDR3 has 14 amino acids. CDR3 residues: CASSPGDSGYGYTF. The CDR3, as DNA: TGTGCCAGCAGCCCAGGGGACAGTGGCTATGGCTACACCTTC.

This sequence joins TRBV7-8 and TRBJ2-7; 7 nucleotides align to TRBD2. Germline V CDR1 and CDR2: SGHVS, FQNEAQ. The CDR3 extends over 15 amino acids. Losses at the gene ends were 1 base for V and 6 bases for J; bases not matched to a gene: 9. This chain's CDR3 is CASSLGGGIGLEQYF. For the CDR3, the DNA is TGTGCCAGCAGCTTAGGGGGGGGGATCGGTCTCGAGCAGTACTTC.

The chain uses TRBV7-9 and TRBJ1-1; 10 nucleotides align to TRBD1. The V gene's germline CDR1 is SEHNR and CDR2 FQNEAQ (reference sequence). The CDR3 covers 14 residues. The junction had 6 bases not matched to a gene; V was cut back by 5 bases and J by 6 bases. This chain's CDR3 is CASSGGTGASEAFF. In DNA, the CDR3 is TGTGCCAGCAGCGGTGGGACAGGGGCCTCTGAAGCTTTCTTT.

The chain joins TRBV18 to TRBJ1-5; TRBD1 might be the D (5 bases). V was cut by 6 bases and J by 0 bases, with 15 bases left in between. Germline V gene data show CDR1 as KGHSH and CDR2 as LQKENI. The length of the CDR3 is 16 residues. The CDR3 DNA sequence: TGTGCCAGCTCGCCAACTCAGGGTTATAGCAATCAGCCCCAGCATTTT. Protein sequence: CASSPTQGYSNQPQHF. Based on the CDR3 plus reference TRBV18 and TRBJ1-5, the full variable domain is NAGVMQNPRHLVRRRGQEARLRCSPMKGHSHVYWYRQLPEEGLKFMVYLQKENIIDESGMPKERFSAEFPKEGPSILRIQQVVRGDSAAYFCASSPTQGYSNQPQHFGDGTRLSIL.

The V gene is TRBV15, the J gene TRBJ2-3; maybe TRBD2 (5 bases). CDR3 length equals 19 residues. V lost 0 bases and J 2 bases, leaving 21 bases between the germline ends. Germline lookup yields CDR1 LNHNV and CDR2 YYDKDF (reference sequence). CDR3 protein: CATSRDRSSRGFFTDTQYF. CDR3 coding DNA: TGTGCCACCAGCAGAGATCGGTCCTCACGCGGGTTCTTCACAGATACGCAGTATTTT.

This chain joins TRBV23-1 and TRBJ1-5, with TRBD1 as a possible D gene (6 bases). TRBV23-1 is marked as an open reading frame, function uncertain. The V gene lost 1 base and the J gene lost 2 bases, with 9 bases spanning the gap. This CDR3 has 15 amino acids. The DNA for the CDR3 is TGCGCCAGCAGTCAATTGTGGACAGGCAATCAGCCCCAGCATTTT. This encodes CASSQLWTGNQPQHF.

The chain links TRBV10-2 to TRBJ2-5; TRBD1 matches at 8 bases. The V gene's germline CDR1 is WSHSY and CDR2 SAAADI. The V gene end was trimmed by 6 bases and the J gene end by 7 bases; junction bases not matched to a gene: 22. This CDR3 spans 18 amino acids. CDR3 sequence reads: CASRGRGRGAPSTGTQYF. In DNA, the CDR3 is TGCGCCAGCAGGGGCAGGGGGCGAGGAGCCCCATCCACGGGGACCCAGTACTTC.

The DNA of the CDR3 is TGTGCCAGCTCGTCCCTTCTGTGGCAGTTCTTC. It encodes CASSSLLWQFF. This rearrangement joins TRBV6-1 to TRBJ2-1; D call uncertain. The germline V and J ends were trimmed by 8 bases and 12 bases, with 14 bases remaining between them. The CDR3 has 11 amino acids. Looked up from germline, CDR1 is MNHNS and CDR2 is SASEGT.